This T cell receptor (beta chain) was sequenced for a study of shared clonotypes between healthy human individuals. Study-level results: Generation probability values for non-shared clonotypes were lower than those for clonotypes shared by all four donors. The study sampled only blood, and tissue repertoires likely differ.

Original methodology: Filtering of immunoSEQ junctional sequences could not match full-length read filtering. Sequencing used immunoSEQ multiplex PCR; TCRdb keeps in-frame clones, though not all of them. D and trimming come from the DNA, and the V and J calls and clone size come from that table. The sample includes some 360,000 clones, roughly 70% of them seen just once. This clone has ten or more counts. Its antigen is not known. Other DNA sequences within the sample encode an identical CDR3. CDR1 SEHNR and CDR2 FQNEAQ come from the germline V gene (reference sequence). The J segment lost 7 bases and the V segment lost 0 bases, leaving 11 bases of the junction unmatched. The CDR3 extends over 18 amino acids.

The material sequenced was memory CD4+ T cells sorted from blood. As to subset: CD45RA-negative fraction. The receptor's source is a man aged 25-45 years in good health. The chain couples TRBV7-9 to TRBJ2-1; 11 positions agree with TRBD2. The CDR3 DNA reads as TGTGCCAGCAGCTTAGCGATCGGCCTAGCGGGAGGTACGAATGAGCAGTTCTTC. Translation gives CASSLAIGLAGGTNEQFF.